One sample yielded the 2 T cell receptor beta chains listed below, sequenced in a study of cytotoxic CD8 clonotypes in ibrutinib-treated CLL. Sequencing used immunoSEQ multiplex PCR; TCRdb keeps in-frame clones, though not all of them. Here the sample spans tens of thousands of clones, over 75% being singletons. Sequenced here: PBMCs, sampled after 12 months of ibrutinib treatment. The receptors stem from a human donor with chronic lymphocytic leukemia.

This clone showed up just once. The chain is built from TRBV5-1 and TRBJ2-7, with D possibly TRBD2 on 6 matching bases. The germline V gene has CDR1 SGHRS and CDR2 YFSETQ. The ends were cut back, 5 bases at V and 6 bases at J, with 12 bases in the middle. This CDR3 contains 12 residues. CDR3 residues: CASSGTGGEQYF. CDR3 sequence (DNA): TGCGCCAGCAGTGGGACTGGGGGCGAGCAGTACTTC.

This clone is a singleton in its sample. The chain combines TRBV15 with TRBJ2-1, with 13 bases identical to TRBD2. In germline, CDR1 is LNHNV, CDR2 YYDKDF (reference sequence). This CDR3 is 20 amino acids long. V lost 1 base to trimming and J lost 2 bases; unmatched junction nucleotides: 11. This CDR3 is CATSRVVGLAGEGPYNEQFF. DNA for the CDR3: TGTGCCACCAGCAGAGTCGTTGGACTAGCGGGAGAAGGCCCCTACAATGAGCAGTTCTTC.